This section outlines one TCR beta chain sequence together with its context. Trimming took 2 bases from V and 15 from J, leaving 13 bases between them. The germline gives CDR1 MGHDK, CDR2 SYGVNS. The CDR3 length is 12 residues. This record belongs to a study of blood T cells in healthy people across ages. Alongside a J-beta primer mix, a sample-barcoded 5' primer served in a second PCR lasting 7 to 11 cycles. TCRdb re-derived calls from the 5' RACE reads in MiXCR, one entry per CDR3 protein. Of about 1,600,000 distinct CDR3 sequences detected, approximately 40% appear once; the ten largest clones hold roughly 7.7%.

The chain links TRBV25-1 to TRBJ1-4, with D perhaps matching TRBD1 (6 bases). The sample was blood. The clonotype was recovered from a young woman in good health. The CDR3 bases are TGTGCCAGCAGTGAAAGGGACAAATCCTTGTTTTTT. Its translation is CASSERDKSLFF. The full variable domain, in which reference TRBV25-1 and TRBJ1-4 provide the parts outside the CDR3, is EADIYQTPRYLVIGTGKKITLECSQTMGHDKMYWYQQDPGMELHLIHYSYGVNSTEKGDLSSESTVSRIRTEHFPLTLESARPSHTSQYLCASSERDKSLFFGSGTQLSVL.